The 11 T cell receptor beta chains given below trace back to one sample, sequenced in a study of early T cells in non-severe SARS-CoV-2 infection. TCRdb used MiXCR to reprocess the 5' RACE reads, holding one entry per CDR3 protein. The table records around 47,000 distinct CDR3 sequences, around 10% of them present only once. Sequencing was done on a sample of whole blood. These receptors originate from an adult who was a healthcare worker with PCR-confirmed SARS-CoV-2 infection or an uninfected control (not recorded which).

This clonotype came up many times. This chain joins TRBV29-1 and TRBJ2-1, with TRBD1 matching over 11 bases. The CDR3 runs to 13 residues. Germline values: CDR1 SQVTM, CDR2 ANQGSEA. Trimming at V came to 0 bases and at J to 9 bases, leaving 1 base not matched to a gene. This CDR3 is CSVEEGQGVEQFF. The CDR3 coding sequence is TGCAGCGTTGAAGAGGGACAGGGGGTTGAGCAGTTCTTC.

There are many counts of this clonotype. The chain is built from TRBV12-3 or TRBV12-4 and TRBJ2-5; D is unresolved. Trimming left V 5 bases short and J 2 bases short, with 18 bases between. This CDR3 region has 16 residues. Here the CDR3 DNA reads TGTGCCAGCAGTCCCTACGGACGGACCCCACAAGAGACCCAGTACTTC. Residues: CASSPYGRTPQETQYF.

The CDR3 reads CASSYSGLSGANVLTF. The CDR3 DNA follows: TGTGCCAGCAGTTACTCGGGCCTCTCTGGGGCCAACGTCCTGACTTTC. The chain couples TRBV6-2 or TRBV6-3 to TRBJ2-6; no clear D gene. Germline lookup yields CDR1 MNHEY and CDR2 SVGEGT. Trimming took 0 bases from V and 0 from J, leaving 6 bases between them. This CDR3 has 16 amino acids.

V gene TRBV20-1 combines with J gene TRBJ1-4; D ambiguous. The CDR3 runs to 14 residues. Germline CDR1 DFQATT, CDR2 SNEGSKA (reference sequence). The germline V and J ends were trimmed by 0 bases and 8 bases, with 13 bases remaining between them. This CDR3 is CSARDIRTAEKLFF. CDR3 nucleotides: TGCAGTGCTAGAGATATCCGCACCGCCGAAAAACTGTTTTTT.

CDR3 residues: CSVEQGLFF. CDR3 coding DNA: TGCAGCGTTGAACAGGGGTTGTTCTTC. The chain carries TRBV29-1 and TRBJ2-1; possible D gene TRBD1, 6 bases. The germline CDR1 and CDR2 sequences are SQVTM and ANQGSEA. The CDR3 sequence is 9 residues long. V lost 2 bases and J 15 bases, leaving 8 bases between the germline ends.

V is TRBV5-6 and J is TRBJ1-5, with D perhaps TRBD1 (5 bases). Deletions cut 2 bases from V and 1 base from J, with 7 bases between. The CDR3 sequence is 14 residues long. The germline V gene encodes CDR1 SGHDT and CDR2 YYEEEE. The CDR3 DNA reads TGTGCCAGCAGCTTTAGGGGCAGCAATCAGCCCCAGCATTTT. It translates to CASSFRGSNQPQHF.

This clonotype was counted at least ten times. The gene calls are TRBV5-1 and TRBJ2-1; D unresolved. The CDR3 runs 16 residues. Germline CDR1 and CDR2: SGHRS and YFSETQ. V lost 0 bases and J 1 base, leaving 11 bases between the germline ends. The CDR3 here is CASSLGSAASYNEQFF. The CDR3 DNA sequence: TGCGCCAGCAGCTTGGGGTCCGCAGCTTCCTACAATGAGCAGTTCTTC.

In this sample, this clonotype turned up many times. The genes are TRBV27 and TRBJ2-3; the D gene is possibly TRBD1 (5 bases). The CDR3 is 14 amino acids. Germline V gives CDR1 MNHEY, CDR2 SMNVEV (reference sequence). Trimming left V 5 bases short and J 2 bases short, with 11 bases between. This chain's CDR3 is CASSAGFTTDTQYF. DNA for the CDR3: TGTGCCAGCAGTGCAGGGTTCACCACAGATACGCAGTATTTT.

This clonotype was seen many times. The V call is TRBV7-8, the J call TRBJ2-7; tentatively, D is TRBD1 or TRBD2 (5 bases each). Germline V gives CDR1 SGHVS, CDR2 FQNEAQ. This CDR3 spans 14 amino acids. The V and J ends lost 5 bases and 7 bases respectively, with 18 bases between them. CDR3 nucleotide sequence: TGTGCCAGCAGCCGGGACGGGCCCCAAGGGGAGCAGTACTTC. Its translation: CASSRDGPQGEQYF.

The table lists this clonotype with a few counts. The rearrangement links TRBV3-1 to TRBJ1-4; no clear D. Trimming left V 1 base short and J 5 bases short, with 8 bases between. Per the germline V gene, CDR1 is LGHDT and CDR2 is YNNKEL (reference sequence). The CDR3 has 14 residues. CDR3 loop: CASSQGLRNEKLFF. In DNA, the CDR3 is TGTGCCAGCAGCCAAGGTCTACGAAATGAAAAACTGTTTTTT. Supplemented by reference TRBV3-1 and TRBJ1-4, the full variable domain reads DTAVSQTPKYLVTQMGNDKSIKCEQNLGHDTMYWYKQDSKKFLKIMFSYNNKELIINETVPNRFSPKSPDKAHLNLHINSLELGDSAVYFCASSQGLRNEKLFFGSGTQLSVL.

The chain couples TRBV7-9 to TRBJ2-6; D perhaps matches TRBD1 (6 bases). CDR3 length equals 15 residues. Trimming took 6 bases from V and 3 from J, leaving 12 bases between them. Looked up from germline, CDR1 is SEHNR and CDR2 is FQNEAQ (reference sequence). CDR3 amino acids: CASSNRASGANVLTF. DNA for the CDR3: TGTGCCAGCAGTAACAGGGCGAGTGGGGCCAACGTCCTGACTTTC.